Reported below is one TCR beta chain. Its specificity is not known. The data were taken from a study of shared clonotypes between healthy human individuals. Study results and limitations: Donors were few, which limited the genetic and exposure-history diversity represented.

Libraries were prepared by immunoSEQ multiplex PCR; TCRdb keeps only in-frame clonotypes and omits some of them. Of hundreds of thousands of clones listed, 90% to 97% are singletons. This CDR3 spans 13 amino acids. Trimming left V 0 bases short and J 3 bases short, with 6 bases between. Germline V CDR1 and CDR2: MNHNS, SASEGT. Naive CD8 populations comprised CD45RO-negative cells positively selected for CCR7, excluding terminally differentiated effector memory CD45RA+ cells. Donors, healthy HIV-negative adults, lacked recent acute infections or vaccinations. J is TRBJ2-7 and V is TRBV6-1; D not resolved. Sequenced: naive CD8+ T cells sorted from blood. This receptor was obtained from a man aged 30 to 39 in good health. The CDR3 sequence is CASSEAGYYEQYF. The CDR3 DNA is TGTGCCAGCAGTGAAGCAGGGTACTACGAGCAGTACTTC.